What follows are 7 T cell receptor beta chains derived from one specimen sequenced in a study of T cell responses to AZD1222 COVID-19 vaccine. Assay: immunoSEQ multiplex PCR; the TCRdb copy retains only in-frame clones and omits some. This table holds approximately 170,000 clones, 90% to 95% found once. Sequencing used peripheral blood, obtained 28 days after the second AZD1222 dose. All receptors come from an adult who received the AZD1222 COVID-19 vaccine.

This sequence joins TRBV6-5 and TRBJ2-7; 8 nucleotides agree with TRBD2. V lost 6 bases, J lost 0 bases, and 4 bases stayed unmatched. The CDR3 covers 14 residues. Per the germline V gene, CDR1 is MNHEY and CDR2 is SVGAGI. CDR3 region: CASRPSGYSYEQYF. DNA of the CDR3: TGTGCCAGCAGACCTAGCGGGTACTCCTACGAGCAGTACTTC.

V is TRBV4-1 and J is TRBJ1-3; D is uncertain. The V end was cut by 1 base, the J end by 2 bases, with 9 bases between. Germline V gives CDR1 MGHRA, CDR2 YSYEKL. CDR3 length: 15 amino acids. CDR3 sequence reads: CASSQAGTAGNTIYF. The CDR3 nucleotides read TGCGCCAGCAGCCAAGCAGGAACGGCTGGAAACACCATATATTTT.

This chain connects TRBV10-1 to TRBJ2-1; D ambiguous. The length of the CDR3 is 9 residues. In germline, CDR1 is WNHNN, CDR2 SYGVQD (reference sequence). The V and J ends lost 10 bases and 4 bases respectively, with 2 bases between them. CDR3 nucleotides: TGCGCCAAATACAATGAGCAGTTCTTC. Its protein is CAKYNEQFF.

The chain is built from TRBV6-5 and TRBJ1-3, with D perhaps TRBD1 (5 bases). The V gene's germline CDR1 is MNHEY and CDR2 SVGAGI. The CDR3 totals 14 residues. The V end lost 10 bases, the J end lost 0 bases, and 13 bases lay between the germline ends. CDR3 nucleotide sequence: TGTGCCACCGCTGGACAAAGCTCTGGAAACACCATATATTTT. Translated, it gives CATAGQSSGNTIYF.

This rearrangement joins TRBV11-2 to TRBJ2-5, with D unclear. This CDR3 contains 15 residues. In germline, CDR1 is SGHAT, CDR2 FQNNGV. Trimming took 2 bases from V and 5 from J, leaving 15 bases between them. CDR3 sequence (DNA): TGTGCCAGCAGCTTAAACCCAGGTTTAGGGGAGACCCAGTACTTC. The encoded protein is CASSLNPGLGETQYF.

V usage is TRBV5-4 and J usage is TRBJ2-2; D is undetermined. Germline CDR1 reads SGHNT; CDR2 reads YYREEE (reference sequence). V shed 4 bases and J shed 1 base, with 8 bases lying between them. The CDR3 covers 14 residues. The CDR3 DNA follows: TGTGCCAGCAGCCCCTGGAGGAACACCGGGGAGCTGTTTTTT. This translates into CASSPWRNTGELFF.

This rearrangement joins TRBV6-4 to TRBJ2-6, with D possibly being TRBD1 or TRBD2 (5 bases each). In germline, CDR1 is MRHNA, CDR2 SNTAGT. The CDR3 sequence is 17 residues long. V was trimmed by 0 bases and J by 2 bases, leaving 11 bases between them. For the CDR3, the DNA is TGTGCCAGCAGTGACTCTTTTAGGGGACCTGGGGCCAACGTCCTGACTTTC. It translates to CASSDSFRGPGANVLTF.